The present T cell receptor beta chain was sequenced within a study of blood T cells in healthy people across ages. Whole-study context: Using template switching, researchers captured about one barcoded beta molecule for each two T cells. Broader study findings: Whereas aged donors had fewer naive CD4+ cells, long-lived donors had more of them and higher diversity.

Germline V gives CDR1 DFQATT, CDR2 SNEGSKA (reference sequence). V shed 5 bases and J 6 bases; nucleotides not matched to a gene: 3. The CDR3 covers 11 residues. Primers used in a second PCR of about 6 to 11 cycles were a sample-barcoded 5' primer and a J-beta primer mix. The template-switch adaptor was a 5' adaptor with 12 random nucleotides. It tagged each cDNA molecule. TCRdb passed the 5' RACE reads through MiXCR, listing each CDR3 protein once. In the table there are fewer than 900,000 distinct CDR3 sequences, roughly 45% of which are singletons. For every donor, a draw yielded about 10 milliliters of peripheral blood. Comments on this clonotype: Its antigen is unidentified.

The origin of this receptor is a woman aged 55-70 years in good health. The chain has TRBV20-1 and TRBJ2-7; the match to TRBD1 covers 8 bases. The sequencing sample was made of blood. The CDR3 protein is CSAGDRGEQYF. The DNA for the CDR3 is TGCAGTGCTGGTGACAGGGGCGAGCAGTACTTC.